The rows below give T cell receptor beta chains drawn from one sample of a study of cytomegalovirus exposure and HLA in healthy donors. Repertoires were generated with immunoSEQ multiplex PCR, while TCRdb's copy carries only in-frame clones and drops some. The profile shows about 160,000 clones, nearly 90% of them singletons. The sample consisted of PBMCs. Receptors originate from a young man in good health and CMV-seropositive. Both conserved end residues are part of each CDR3. A D gene is named only where the DNA matches it firmly. Part of the rows lack a size; the others show once, few, many or a class for expanded clones.

TRBJ2-2	NA	TRBV27	NA	CASSLVAGLGGELFF	TGTGCCAGCAGTTTAGTGGCAGGTTTAGGCGGGGAGCTGTTTTTT
TRBJ2-7	TRBD2	TRBV5-6	NA	CASSLAASGGLSYEQYF	TGTGCCAGCAGCTTGGCCGCTAGCGGGGGACTCTCCTACGAGCAGTACTTC
TRBJ2-7	TRBD1	TRBV27	NA	CASSLSNPRQGVEQYF	TGTGCCAGCAGTTTATCGAATCCGAGACAGGGAGTCGAGCAGTACTTC
TRBJ2-5	TRBD1	TRBV7-6	NA	CASSLGDRAQETQYF	TGTGCCAGCAGCTTAGGGGACAGGGCCCAAGAGACCCAGTACTTC
TRBJ2-7	TRBD2	TRBV28	NA	CASSLGAGGTYEQYF	TGTGCCAGCAGCCTGGGGGCGGGGGGAACCTACGAGCAGTACTTC
TRBJ2-7	TRBD2	TRBV19	NA	CASRHLSGSSYEQYF	TGTGCCAGTAGGCACCTTAGCGGGAGTTCCTACGAGCAGTACTTC
TRBJ2-1	TRBD2	TRBV30	few	CAWSAPGLSSYNEQFF	TGTGCCTGGAGTGCCCCGGGACTAAGCTCCTACAATGAGCAGTTCTTC
TRBJ1-2	NA	TRBV6-5	NA	CASSYGQTGYTF	TGTGCCAGCAGTTACGGACAGACCGGCTACACCTTC
TRBJ2-3	NA	TRBV7-3	NA	CASSAKTPDTQYF	TGTGCCAGCAGCGCCAAGACTCCCGATACGCAGTATTTT
TRBJ1-2	NA	TRBV11-2	NA	CASSLSTGSNGYTF	TGTGCCAGCAGCTTAAGTACAGGGAGTAATGGCTACACCTTC
TRBJ2-5	NA	TRBV29-1	NA	CSVEGQGALAGGQETQYF	TGCAGCGTTGAGGGACAGGGGGCCCTAGCGGGAGGTCAAGAGACCCAGTACTTC
TRBJ1-1	NA	TRBV2	NA	CASRTGFSEAFF	TGTGCCAGCAGAACAGGTTTCTCTGAAGCTTTCTTT
TRBJ2-3	TRBD1	TRBV7-6	NA	CASSFSGTGVPDTQYF	TGTGCCAGCAGTTTTTCCGGGACAGGGGTCCCAGATACGCAGTATTTT
TRBJ2-2	TRBD1	TRBV18	NA	CASSPQGETGELFF	TGTGCCAGCTCACCCCAGGGGGAGACCGGGGAGCTGTTTTTT
TRBJ1-2	TRBD1	TRBV5-1	NA	CASSTQGDRSRIGYGYTF	TGCGCCAGCAGCACCCAGGGGGACAGGTCGCGTATAGGCTATGGCTACACCTTC
TRBJ2-7	TRBD2	TRBV27	NA	CASSKTSGKYEQYF	TGTGCCAGCAGCAAGACTAGCGGGAAGTACGAGCAGTACTTC
TRBJ2-1	NA	TRBV6-6	NA	CASSTGTQQFF	TGTGCCAGCAGTACCGGGACTCAGCAGTTCTTC
TRBJ2-7	TRBD1	TRBV10-1	once	CASSESTGDLGYEQYF	TGCGCCAGCAGTGAGTCTACAGGGGATTTAGGCTACGAGCAGTACTTC
TRBJ2-3	NA	TRBV5-1	NA	CASSLGLLLSTDTQYF	TGCGCCAGCAGCTTGGGACTTCTTCTCAGCACAGATACGCAGTATTTT
TRBJ2-3	TRBD1	TRBV29-1	NA	CSVGTRQGYSTDTQYF	TGCAGCGTGGGGACAAGACAGGGGTACTCAACAGATACGCAGTATTTT
TRBJ2-1	TRBD2	TRBV30	NA	CASHSGRANNEQFF	TGTGCCTCCCATAGCGGGAGGGCGAACAATGAGCAGTTCTTC
TRBJ1-2	NA	TRBV21-1	NA	CARKFGQGLYGYTF	TGTGCCAGGAAGTTCGGCCAGGGACTTTATGGCTACACCTTC
TRBJ1-2	TRBD1	TRBV28	NA	CASSLHIQGGYGYTF	TGTGCCAGCAGCCTCCATATACAGGGGGGGTATGGCTACACCTTC
TRBJ1-1	TRBD1	TRBV6-5	NA	CASIPVRGAEAFF	TGTGCCAGCATCCCGGTCAGGGGGGCTGAAGCTTTCTTT
TRBJ2-5	NA	TRBV9	NA	CASSATGFGETQYF	TGTGCCAGCAGCGCGACAGGCTTTGGAGAGACCCAGTACTTC
TRBJ2-5	NA	TRBV7-2	NA	CASSSYQETQYF	TGTGCCAGCAGCTCGTACCAAGAGACCCAGTACTTC
TRBJ1-5	TRBD1	TRBV2	NA	CASKGARDQPQHF	TGTGCCAGCAAGGGGGCTAGAGATCAGCCCCAGCATTTT
TRBJ1-5	NA	TRBV6-1	NA	CASSGPPGAYNQPQHF	TGTGCCAGCAGTGGTCCCCCAGGGGCCTACAATCAGCCCCAGCATTTT
TRBJ2-7	TRBD1	TRBV9	few	CASSAGTGLEQYF	TGTGCCAGCAGCGCCGGGACAGGGTTAGAGCAGTACTTC
TRBJ2-7	NA	TRBV5-1	once	CASSSYEFSYEQYF	TGCGCCAGCAGCTCGTACGAGTTCTCCTACGAGCAGTACTTC
TRBJ2-7	TRBD2	TRBV13	NA	CASSPRGGAGPSSYEQYF	TGTGCCAGCAGCCCCCGGGGGGGTGCGGGCCCGAGCTCCTACGAGCAGTACTTC
TRBJ2-5	NA	TRBV2	NA	CASSDRETQYF	TGTGCCAGCAGTGATCGAGAGACCCAGTACTTC
TRBJ2-2	TRBD2	TRBV7-9	NA	CASQLRTSGLMGTGELFF	TGTGCCAGCCAACTGCGGACTAGCGGTTTAATGGGTACCGGGGAGCTGTTTTTT
TRBJ2-5	NA	TRBV6-1	NA	CASSIRTAQETQYF	TGTGCCAGCAGTATTCGGACAGCCCAAGAGACCCAGTACTTC
TRBJ2-4	NA	TRBV6-5	NA	CASSYSSGVGKNIQYF	TGTGCCAGCAGTTACTCGTCAGGGGTGGGCAAAAACATTCAGTACTTC
TRBJ2-1	TRBD2	TRBV18	NA	CASSSTGLVYNEQFF	TGTGCCAGCTCGTCTACGGGACTAGTCTACAATGAGCAGTTCTTC
TRBJ1-2	NA	TRBV5-5	once	CASSLEWTASFYGYTF	TGTGCCAGCAGCTTGGAGTGGACAGCAAGCTTCTATGGCTACACCTTC
TRBJ2-2	NA	TRBV5-1	NA	CASSSGLENTGELFF	TGCGCCAGCAGCTCGGGACTGGAGAACACCGGGGAGCTGTTTTTT
TRBJ2-5	TRBD1	TRBV9	NA	CASSVVGGYQETQYF	TGTGCCAGCAGCGTAGTAGGGGGCTACCAAGAGACCCAGTACTTC
TRBJ2-7	NA	TRBV6-5	NA	CASAKDKTYEQYF	TGTGCCAGCGCAAAAGACAAGACCTACGAGCAGTACTTC
TRBJ2-7	TRBD2	TRBV5-1	NA	CASSLTSGYEQYF	TGCGCCAGCAGCTTGACTAGCGGCTACGAGCAGTACTTC
TRBJ1-1	TRBD1	TRBV10-1	NA	CASSTRGQQNTEAFF	TGCGCCAGCAGTACAAGGGGACAGCAGAACACTGAAGCTTTCTTT
TRBJ2-3	NA	TRBV11-2	NA	CASSLAATTVPDTQYF	TGTGCCAGCAGCTTAGCGGCGACTACAGTACCAGATACGCAGTATTTT
TRBJ1-4	TRBD1	TRBV19	NA	CASSILGQGGEKLFF	TGTGCCAGTAGTATTTTGGGACAGGGCGGGGAAAAACTGTTTTTT
TRBJ1-5	NA	TRBV6-6	few	CASTLGDNQPQHF	TGTGCCAGCACCCTAGGGGACAATCAGCCCCAGCATTTT
TRBJ2-5	NA	TRBV5-1	NA	CASSSGNLGETQYF	TGCGCCAGCAGCTCCGGGAATCTCGGGGAGACCCAGTACTTC
TRBJ2-2	NA	TRBV7-2	once	CASSPGWGGGELFF	TGTGCCAGCAGCCCTGGATGGGGAGGCGGGGAGCTGTTTTTT
TRBJ2-7	NA	TRBV7-8	NA	CASSLQGWGEQYF	TGTGCCAGCAGCTTACAGGGGTGGGGCGAGCAGTACTTC
TRBJ2-5	NA	TRBV7-8	NA	CASSLDRAQETQYF	TGTGCCAGCAGCTTAGACAGGGCCCAAGAGACCCAGTACTTC
TRBJ1-2	NA	TRBV5-4	NA	CASDTGAGYGYTF	TGTGCCAGCGATACAGGAGCAGGCTATGGCTACACCTTC
TRBJ2-2	NA	TRBV4-1	NA	CASSQDSPGHANTGELFF	TGCGCCAGCAGCCAAGATTCGCCGGGACACGCAAACACCGGGGAGCTGTTTTTT